One T cell receptor beta chain is described in this entry. What it binds is unknown. Trimming took off 0 bases at V and 5 bases at J, with 15 bases between the two ends. This CDR3 spans 15 amino acids. CDR1 and CDR2 from the germline V gene are SGHRS and YFSETQ. The record originates from a study of PD-L1 blockade in urothelial cancer. Overall study: Blood analysis was done at 3 weeks (second dose) and 6 weeks after treatment began. Study outcomes and limitations: At the 3-week point, tumor-associated blood clones expanded more in durable-benefit patients.

Time point described: peripheral blood 6 weeks after treatment start. Sequenced by immunoSEQ multiplex PCR; TCRdb stores in-frame clones only, minus some. The profile covers fewer than 90,000 clones, with 91% appearing a single time and 0.87% taken by the ten largest. This rearrangement joins TRBV5-1 to TRBJ2-7, with D perhaps TRBD2 (6 bases). This TCR was recovered from a woman over 75 with urothelial cancer. This material consisted of PBMCs, taken around atezolizumab (anti-PD-L1) treatment. CDR3 in DNA: TGCGCCAGCAGCTTGGTCCCCGGGAGTGTCGACGAGCAGTACTTC. It is translated as CASSLVPGSVDEQYF.